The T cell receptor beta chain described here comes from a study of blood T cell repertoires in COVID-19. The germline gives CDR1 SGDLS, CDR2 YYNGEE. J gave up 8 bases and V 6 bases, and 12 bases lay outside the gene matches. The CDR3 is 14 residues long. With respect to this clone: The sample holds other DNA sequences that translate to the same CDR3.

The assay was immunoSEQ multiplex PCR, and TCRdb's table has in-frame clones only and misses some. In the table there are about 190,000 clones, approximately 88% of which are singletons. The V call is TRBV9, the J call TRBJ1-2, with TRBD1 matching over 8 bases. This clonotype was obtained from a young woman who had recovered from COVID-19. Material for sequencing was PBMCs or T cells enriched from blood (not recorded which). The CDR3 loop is CASTPGTGGYGYTF. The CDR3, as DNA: TGTGCCAGCACCCCAGGGACAGGAGGGTACGGCTACACCTTC.